A single sample is the source of the 23 T cell receptor beta chains below, sequenced in a study of beta chain features in type 1 diabetes. The authors reverse transcribed all of the isolated RNA, so sequencing captured expressed TCRB transcripts. Some clones are missing from TCRdb's copy, which holds only in-frame ones; the method was immunoSEQ multiplex PCR. The sample yields 13,000 to 15,000 clones, roughly 60% seen once. The antigens these receptors bind are not known. Findings and limits, study-wide: A moderate, significant TCRB CDR3 shortening appeared in type 1 diabetes across four CD4+ subsets.

The sequenced sample was stem cell memory CD4+ T cells from blood. These receptor sequences come from a woman aged 18-29 years with type 1 diabetes.

Written as DNA, the CDR3 is TGTGCCACCAGCACCCGACTAGCCGGAATAGAGACCCAGTACTTC. Its translation is CATSTRLAGIETQYF. This chain joins TRBV15 and TRBJ2-5; 7 bases are a match to TRBD2. CDR3 length: 15 amino acids. From germline, CDR1 is LNHNV and CDR2 YYDKDF (reference sequence). The trim removed 4 bases at V and 4 bases at J, leaving 9 bases unmatched.

This chain uses TRBV5-1 with TRBJ1-5, with TRBD1 matching 7 bases. Germline CDR1 and CDR2: SGHRS and YFSETQ. The CDR3 is 15 amino acids. After removal of 3 bases from V and 4 bases from J, the junction contained 7 bases not matched to a gene. CDR3 DNA: TGCGCCAGCAGCTCGGAGGGACAGCCGAATCAGCCCCAGCATTTT. It codes for CASSSEGQPNQPQHF.

The gene calls are TRBV5-1 and TRBJ2-2, with D tentatively TRBD2 (6 bases). From germline, CDR1 is SGHRS and CDR2 YFSETQ. The CDR3 runs 17 residues. Trimming stripped 0 bases from V and 7 bases from J, with 19 bases between. In DNA form, the CDR3 reads TGCGCCAGCAGCTTGGTAGACGGGGGATCACGGGGCGGGGAGCTGTTTTTT. It is translated as CASSLVDGGSRGGELFF.

The chain has TRBV2 and TRBJ2-5; tentatively, D is TRBD2 (5 bases). Germline-derived CDR1 and CDR2 are SNHLY and FYNNEI. The germline V and J ends were trimmed by 2 bases and 4 bases, with 14 bases remaining between them. This CDR3 is 15 amino acids long. This chain's CDR3 is CASSELRGSGETQYF. For the CDR3, the DNA is TGTGCCAGCAGTGAACTCCGTGGGAGCGGAGAGACCCAGTACTTC.

The genes are TRBV19 and TRBJ1-6; TRBD1 is a possible D gene (6 bases). Germline CDR1 and CDR2: LNHDA and SQIVND (reference sequence). The CDR3 is made up of 14 amino acids. Trimming cost V 4 bases and J 5 bases, with 9 bases left between them. CDR3 loop: CASSNQGNNSPLHF. CDR3 coding DNA: TGTGCCAGTAGTAATCAGGGGAATAATTCACCCCTCCACTTT. Using reference TRBV19 and TRBJ1-6 for the parts outside the CDR3, the full variable domain is DGGITQSPKYLFRKEGQNVTLSCEQNLNHDAMYWYRQDPGQGLRLIYYSQIVNDFQKGDIAEGYSVSREKKESFPLTVTSAQKNPTAFYLCASSNQGNNSPLHFGNGTRLTVT.

For the CDR3, the DNA is TGTGCCAGCAGCCTTTATGGACAGGGGCTTACCAATCAGCCCCAGCATTTT. This encodes CASSLYGQGLTNQPQHF. The rearrangement uses TRBV7-2 and TRBJ1-5, with 9 bases aligning to TRBD1. This CDR3 spans 17 amino acids. V gave up 5 bases and J gave up 3 bases; unmatched junction bases: 11. In germline, CDR1 is SGHTA, CDR2 FQGNSA.

V usage is TRBV2 and J usage is TRBJ2-7; TRBD2 is a possible D gene (6 bases). CDR1 is SNHLY and CDR2 is FYNNEI in the germline V gene. The CDR3 contains 14 residues. V lost 3 bases, J lost 4 bases, and 13 bases lay in between. Here the CDR3 reads CASSEYGGFYEQYF. The CDR3 DNA reads as TGTGCCAGCAGTGAGTACGGGGGATTTTACGAGCAGTACTTC.

The chain couples TRBV18 to TRBJ2-1; 8 positions agree with TRBD2. Trimming at V came to 2 bases and at J to 7 bases, leaving 4 bases not matched to a gene. This CDR3 contains 14 residues. In germline, CDR1 is KGHSH, CDR2 LQKENI. CDR3 nucleotide sequence: TGTGCCAGCTCACCATCGGGACTAGGTAATGAGCAGTTCTTC. Translating gives CASSPSGLGNEQFF. Complete variable domain (other parts from reference TRBV18 and TRBJ2-1): NAGVMQNPRHLVRRRGQEARLRCSPMKGHSHVYWYRQLPEEGLKFMVYLQKENIIDESGMPKERFSAEFPKEGPSILRIQQVVRGDSAAYFCASSPSGLGNEQFFGPGTRLTVL.

The chain employs TRBV7-2 and TRBJ2-7; a possible D gene is TRBD2 (6 bases). The germline V gene encodes CDR1 SGHTA and CDR2 FQGNSA. There are 14 residues in the CDR3. Trimming pared 3 bases from V and 1 base from J, leaving 10 bases between. The CDR3 protein is CASSFLASSYEQYF. The CDR3 region has the DNA TGTGCCAGCAGCTTTCTAGCGAGTTCCTACGAGCAGTACTTC.

In its sample, this clone was seen a few times. The chain couples TRBV7-2 to TRBJ2-1, with 7 bases matching TRBD1. The germline V gene has CDR1 SGHTA and CDR2 FQGNSA. With V trimmed by 3 bases and J by 5 bases, 7 bases remained unmatched. This CDR3 contains 15 residues. CDR3 nucleotides: TGTGCCAGCAGCTTCGACAGGGCGGAACACAATGAGCAGTTCTTC. Its translation is CASSFDRAEHNEQFF. The entire variable domain, with the rest obtained from reference TRBV7-2 and TRBJ2-1, is as follows: GAGVSQSPSNKVTEKGKDVELRCDPISGHTALYWYRQSLGQGLEFLIYFQGNSAPDKSGLPSDRFSAERTGGSVSTLTIQRTQQEDSAVYLCASSFDRAEHNEQFFGPGTRLTVL.

This chain links TRBV27 with TRBJ1-1; D is ambiguous. The V end was cut by 6 bases, the J end by 0 bases, with 8 bases between. CDR3 length equals 13 residues. Germline V gene lookup returns CDR1 MNHEY and CDR2 SMNVEV (reference sequence). This CDR3 reads CASSSGLNTEAFF. Written as DNA, the CDR3 is TGTGCCAGCAGCTCGGGGTTGAACACTGAAGCTTTCTTT.

This sequence joins TRBV12-5 and TRBJ1-2; D call uncertain. CDR3 length: 13 amino acids. The V end lost 5 bases, the J end lost 6 bases, and 13 bases lay between the germline ends. Germline V lookup: CDR1 LGHNT, CDR2 FRNRAP. CDR3 loop: CASGLGRGNGYTF. The DNA for the CDR3 is TGTGCTAGTGGTCTTGGTAGAGGGAATGGCTACACCTTC.

The V and J genes are TRBV5-1 and TRBJ2-2; D possibly corresponds to TRBD1 (6 bases). The CDR3 loop spans 16 amino acids. Germline V gives CDR1 SGHRS, CDR2 YFSETQ. Trimming shortened V by 0 bases and J by 1 base, and 10 bases separated the two germline ends. The CDR3 region is CASSLESGVNTGELFF. Written as DNA, the CDR3 is TGCGCCAGCAGCTTGGAGTCAGGGGTGAACACCGGGGAGCTGTTTTTT.

This chain joins TRBV7-2 and TRBJ2-4, with D possibly being TRBD2 (6 bases). The germline CDR1 and CDR2 sequences are SGHTA and FQGNSA. The CDR3 loop spans 16 amino acids. V was pared by 5 bases and J by 0 bases, with 14 bases between. CDR3 amino acids: CASSPSPGLAKNIQYF. In nucleotides, the CDR3 is TGTGCCAGCAGCCCCTCTCCGGGACTAGCCAAAAACATTCAGTACTTC.

In regard to this clone: An end of the junction differs from the germline gene, which may be a read error. The V call is TRBV5-1, the J call TRBJ2-7; TRBD2 matches 9 bases. The V gene's germline CDR1 is SGHRS and CDR2 YFSETQ. This CDR3 is 15 amino acids long. CDR3 bases: TGCGCCAGCGGCTTCCTAGCGGGGACCTCCTACGAGCAGTACTTC. This sequence encodes CASGFLAGTSYEQYF.

Here the CDR3 DNA reads TGTGCCAGCAGCTTACCAGCGGGCGATTCCTACGAGCAGTACTTC. It translates to CASSLPAGDSYEQYF. The chain has TRBV7-9 and TRBJ2-7; weak D call: TRBD2 (6 bases). The CDR3 is 15 residues long. Deletions cut 2 bases from V and 1 base from J, with 12 bases between. CDR1 is SEHNR, CDR2 FQNEAQ, per germline (reference sequence).

In its sample, this clone was seen a few times. The J gene is TRBJ2-2, the V gene TRBV30; TRBD2 matches 10 bases. The V gene's germline CDR1 is GTSNPN and CDR2 SVGIG (reference sequence). The CDR3 consists of 17 residues. V lost 0 bases to trimming and J lost 4 bases; unmatched junction nucleotides: 8. CDR3: CAWSVKREGLGTGELFF. The CDR3 nucleotides read TGTGCCTGGAGTGTAAAGCGGGAGGGCCTCGGCACCGGGGAGCTGTTTTTT.

This sequence joins TRBV11-3 and TRBJ2-7; 8 nucleotides match TRBD2. Germline CDR1 is SGHNT and CDR2 is YENEEA. The CDR3 has 14 amino acids. V lost 5 bases, J lost 3 bases, and 6 bases stayed unmatched. The CDR3 sequence is CASSPDGTSYEQYF. DNA of the CDR3: TGTGCCAGCAGCCCAGACGGGACTAGCTACGAGCAGTACTTC.

In its sample, this clone was seen a few times. The chain recombines TRBV7-2 with TRBJ2-6; D not resolved. V was trimmed by 2 bases and J by 0 bases, leaving 11 bases between them. This CDR3 is 17 amino acids long. The germline V gene encodes CDR1 SGHTA and CDR2 FQGNSA. The CDR3 region is CASSLNSHSSGANVLTF. In DNA, the CDR3 is TGTGCCAGCAGCTTAAACAGCCACTCCTCTGGGGCCAACGTCCTGACTTTC.

Points on this clone: Other DNA sequences in this specimen translate into the identical CDR3. The chain is built from TRBV2 and TRBJ1-5, with 7 bases lining up with TRBD1. The CDR3 is 14 residues long. Losses at the gene ends were 6 bases for V and 2 bases for J; bases not matched to a gene: 4. Germline CDR1 reads SNHLY; CDR2 reads FYNNEI. In DNA, the CDR3 is TGTGCCAGCAGCGGAACAGGGGGCAATCAGCCCCAGCATTTT. This sequence encodes CASSGTGGNQPQHF.

This clone was detected once. V gene TRBV30 combines with J gene TRBJ2-1; TRBD2 matches at 10 bases. The CDR3 runs 13 residues. V dropped 3 bases and J dropped 6; count of bases not matched to a gene: 2. Germline loops: CDR1 GTSNPN, CDR2 SVGIG (reference sequence). The CDR3 region is CAWRLAGVNEQFF. DNA of the CDR3: TGTGCCTGGAGGCTAGCGGGAGTCAATGAGCAGTTCTTC.

V and J are TRBV5-5 and TRBJ2-1; D might be TRBD1 (5 bases). The germline V and J ends were trimmed by 4 bases and 0 bases, with 14 bases remaining between them. The CDR3 is 16 amino acids. Germline-derived CDR1 and CDR2 are SGHKS and YYEKEE (reference sequence). CDR3 DNA sequence: TGTGCCAGCAGCAGGGTCTGGACAAGCTCCTACAATGAGCAGTTCTTC. Translation gives CASSRVWTSSYNEQFF. Drawing the rest from reference TRBV5-5 and TRBJ2-1, the complete variable domain is DAGVTQSPTHLIKTRGQQVTLRCSPISGHKSVSWYQQVLGQGPQFIFQYYEKEERGRGNFPDRFSARQFPNYSSELNVNALLLGDSALYLCASSRVWTSSYNEQFFGPGTRLTVL.

This clone was recorded once. This chain links TRBV7-2 with TRBJ2-7; D gene ambiguous. Germline loops: CDR1 SGHTA, CDR2 FQGNSA. The CDR3 loop spans 13 amino acids. Trimming left V 2 bases short and J 6 bases short, with 11 bases between. The CDR3 spells CASSLSPPGEQYF. CDR3 nucleotides: TGTGCCAGCAGCTTAAGCCCCCCTGGCGAGCAGTACTTC.